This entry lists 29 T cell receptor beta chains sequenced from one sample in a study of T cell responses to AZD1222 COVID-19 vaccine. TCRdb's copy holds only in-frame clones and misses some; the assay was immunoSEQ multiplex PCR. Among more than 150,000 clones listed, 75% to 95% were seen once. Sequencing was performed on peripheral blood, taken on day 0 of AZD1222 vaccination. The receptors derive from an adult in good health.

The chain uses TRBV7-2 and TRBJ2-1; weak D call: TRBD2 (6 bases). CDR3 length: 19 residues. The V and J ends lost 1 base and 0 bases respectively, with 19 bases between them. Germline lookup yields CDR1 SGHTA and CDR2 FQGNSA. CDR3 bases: TGTGCCAGCAGCTTAGTTTTCGGGAGTTCCCGAAGCTCCTACAATGAGCAGTTCTTC. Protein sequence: CASSLVFGSSRSSYNEQFF.

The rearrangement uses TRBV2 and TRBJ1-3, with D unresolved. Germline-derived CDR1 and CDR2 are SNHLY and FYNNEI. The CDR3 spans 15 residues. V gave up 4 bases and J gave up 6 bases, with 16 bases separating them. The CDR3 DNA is TGTGCCAGCAGTGTGGTAGAGGTGTTAGTAAACACCATATATTTT. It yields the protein CASSVVEVLVNTIYF. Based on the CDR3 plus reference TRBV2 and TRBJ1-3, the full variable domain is EPEVTQTPSHQVTQMGQEVILRCVPISNHLYFYWYRQILGQKVEFLVSFYNNEISEKSEIFDDQFSVERPDGSNFTLKIRSTKLEDSAMYFCASSVVEVLVNTIYFGEGSWLTVV.

The CDR3: CASSLEIGLETEAFF. Written as DNA, the CDR3 is TGTGCCAGCAGCTTAGAGATAGGCCTCGAGACTGAAGCTTTCTTT. The rearrangement uses TRBV7-9 and TRBJ1-1; D unresolved. CDR3 length equals 15 residues. Trimming stripped 1 base from V and 5 bases from J, with 14 bases between. Germline loops: CDR1 SEHNR, CDR2 FQNEAQ (reference sequence). Complete variable domain (other parts from reference TRBV7-9 and TRBJ1-1): DTGVSQNPRHKITKRGQNVTFRCDPISEHNRLYWYRQTLGQGPEFLTYFQNEAQLEKSRLLSDRFSAERPKGSFSTLEIQRTEQGDSAMYLCASSLEIGLETEAFFGQGTRLTVV.

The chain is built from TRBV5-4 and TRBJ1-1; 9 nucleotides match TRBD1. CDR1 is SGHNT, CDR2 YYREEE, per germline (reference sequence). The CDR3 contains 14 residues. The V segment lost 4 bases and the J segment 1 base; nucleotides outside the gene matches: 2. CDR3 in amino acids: CASSGGQGNTEAFF. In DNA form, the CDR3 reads TGTGCCAGCAGCGGGGGACAGGGGAACACTGAAGCTTTCTTT.

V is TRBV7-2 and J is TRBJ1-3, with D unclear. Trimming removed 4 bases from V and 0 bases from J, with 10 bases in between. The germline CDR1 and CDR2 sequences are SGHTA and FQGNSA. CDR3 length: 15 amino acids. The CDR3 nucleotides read TGTGCCAGCAGCTCCGAACCCCTCTCTGGAAACACCATATATTTT. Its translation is CASSSEPLSGNTIYF.

CDR3 nucleotides: TGTGCCAGCAGCTTGAAACTCTTCGGCGGGATCTCCTACAATGAGCAGTTCTTC. This gives the protein CASSLKLFGGISYNEQFF. The J gene is TRBJ2-1, the V gene TRBV5-5, with D tentatively TRBD2 (6 bases). The ends were cut back, 1 base at V and 0 bases at J, with 17 bases in the middle. CDR3 size: 18 residues. The germline gives CDR1 SGHKS, CDR2 YYEKEE (reference sequence). Together with reference TRBV5-5 and TRBJ2-1, the CDR3 gives the full variable domain: DAGVTQSPTHLIKTRGQQVTLRCSPISGHKSVSWYQQVLGQGPQFIFQYYEKEERGRGNFPDRFSARQFPNYSSELNVNALLLGDSALYLCASSLKLFGGISYNEQFFGPGTRLTVL.

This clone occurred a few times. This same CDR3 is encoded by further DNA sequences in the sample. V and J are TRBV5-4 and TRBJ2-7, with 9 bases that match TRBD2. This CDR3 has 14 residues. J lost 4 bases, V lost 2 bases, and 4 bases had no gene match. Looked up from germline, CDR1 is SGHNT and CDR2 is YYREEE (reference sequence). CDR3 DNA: TGTGCCAGCAGCTTAGCGGGAGGACTATACGAGCAGTACTTC. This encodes CASSLAGGLYEQYF.

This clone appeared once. The CDR3 coding sequence is TGTGCCAGCAGCCGGGACAGGCCCATCGATGAGCAGTTCTTC. Residues: CASSRDRPIDEQFF. The chain uses TRBV7-9 and TRBJ2-1, with 8 bases that match TRBD1. Germline V lookup: CDR1 SEHNR, CDR2 FQNEAQ (reference sequence). The J segment lost 8 bases and the V segment lost 5 bases, leaving 8 bases of the junction unmatched. The CDR3 runs to 14 residues.

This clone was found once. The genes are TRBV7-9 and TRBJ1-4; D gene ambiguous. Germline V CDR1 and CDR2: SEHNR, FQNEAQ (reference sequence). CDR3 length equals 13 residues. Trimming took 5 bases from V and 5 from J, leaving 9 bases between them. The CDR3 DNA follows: TGTGCCAGCAGCCCTCCGGGGAATGAAAAACTGTTTTTT. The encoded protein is CASSPPGNEKLFF. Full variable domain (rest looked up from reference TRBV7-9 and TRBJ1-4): DTGVSQNPRHKITKRGQNVTFRCDPISEHNRLYWYRQTLGQGPEFLTYFQNEAQLEKSRLLSDRFSAERPKGSFSTLEIQRTEQGDSAMYLCASSPPGNEKLFFGSGTQLSVL.

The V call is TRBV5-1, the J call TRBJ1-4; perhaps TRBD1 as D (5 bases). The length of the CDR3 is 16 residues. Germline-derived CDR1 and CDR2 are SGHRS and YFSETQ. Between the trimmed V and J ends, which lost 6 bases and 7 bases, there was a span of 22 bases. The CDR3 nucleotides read TGCGCCAGCAACCCCGGACGAGGTTCTAGGGGTGAAAAACTGTTTTTT. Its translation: CASNPGRGSRGEKLFF.

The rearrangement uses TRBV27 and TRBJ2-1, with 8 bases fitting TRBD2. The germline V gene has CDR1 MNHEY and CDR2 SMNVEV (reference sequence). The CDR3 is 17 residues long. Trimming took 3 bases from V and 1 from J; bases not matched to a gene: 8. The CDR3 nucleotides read TGTGCCAGCAGTTTGAGTAGCGGGATAGGATCCTACAATGAGCAGTTCTTC. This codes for CASSLSSGIGSYNEQFF.

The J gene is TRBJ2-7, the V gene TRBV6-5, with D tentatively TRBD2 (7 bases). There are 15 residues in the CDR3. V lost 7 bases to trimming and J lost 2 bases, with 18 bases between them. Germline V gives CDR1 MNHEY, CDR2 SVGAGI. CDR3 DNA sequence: TGTGCCAGCATTATTCGGGGGGCAGGAACCTACGAGCAGTACTTC. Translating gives CASIIRGAGTYEQYF.

This CDR3 is CSVADRGGTEAFF. In DNA, the CDR3 is TGCAGCGTTGCTGACAGGGGTGGGACTGAAGCTTTCTTT. The chain is built from TRBV29-1 and TRBJ1-1, with TRBD1 matching 8 bases. The CDR3 has 13 amino acids. Looked up from germline, CDR1 is SQVTM and CDR2 is ANQGSEA. Germline trimming cut 4 bases from V and 5 bases from J; bases unmatched to any gene: 6.

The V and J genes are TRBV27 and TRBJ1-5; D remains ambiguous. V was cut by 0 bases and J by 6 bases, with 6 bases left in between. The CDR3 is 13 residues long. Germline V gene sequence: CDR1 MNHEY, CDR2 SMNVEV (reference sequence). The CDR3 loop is CASSLSLAQPQHF. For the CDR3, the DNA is TGTGCCAGCAGTTTATCGTTGGCTCAGCCCCAGCATTTT.

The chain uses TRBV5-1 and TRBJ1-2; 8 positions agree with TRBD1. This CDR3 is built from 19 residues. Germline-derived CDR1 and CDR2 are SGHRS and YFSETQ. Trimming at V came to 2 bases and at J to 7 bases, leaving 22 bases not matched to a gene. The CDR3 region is CASSFHGGISDRENSGYTF. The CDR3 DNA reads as TGCGCCAGCAGCTTCCACGGGGGCATTTCGGACAGGGAGAATTCTGGCTACACCTTC. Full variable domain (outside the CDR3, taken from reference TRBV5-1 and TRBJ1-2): KAGVTQTPRYLIKTRGQQVTLSCSPISGHRSVSWYQQTPGQGLQFLFEYFSETQRNKGNFPGRFSGRQFSNSRSEMNVSTLELGDSALYLCASSFHGGISDRENSGYTFGSGTRLTVV.

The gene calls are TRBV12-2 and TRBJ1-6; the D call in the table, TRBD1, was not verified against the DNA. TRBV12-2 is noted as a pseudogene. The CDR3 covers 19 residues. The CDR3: CASRLLPSTGWETNSPLHF. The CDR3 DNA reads TGTGCAAGTCGCTTATTACCCTCGACAGGGTGGGAGACTAATTCACCCCTCCACTTT.

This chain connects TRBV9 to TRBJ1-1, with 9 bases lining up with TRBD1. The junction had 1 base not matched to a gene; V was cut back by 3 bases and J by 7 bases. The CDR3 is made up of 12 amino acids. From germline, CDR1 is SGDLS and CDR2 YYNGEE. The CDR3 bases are TGTGCCAGCAGCGGGACAGGGGATGAAGCTTTCTTT. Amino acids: CASSGTGDEAFF.

The CDR3 region is CASSLSLRRDLQEGSPLHF. The CDR3 coding sequence is TGTGCCAGCAGTTTATCTCTACGCCGGGACCTCCAGGAGGGTTCACCCCTCCACTTT. This chain connects TRBV27 to TRBJ1-6, with D tentatively TRBD1 (5 bases). V lost 0 bases and J lost 9, with 24 bases in between. The CDR3 has 19 residues. CDR1 and CDR2 from the germline V gene are MNHEY and SMNVEV (reference sequence).

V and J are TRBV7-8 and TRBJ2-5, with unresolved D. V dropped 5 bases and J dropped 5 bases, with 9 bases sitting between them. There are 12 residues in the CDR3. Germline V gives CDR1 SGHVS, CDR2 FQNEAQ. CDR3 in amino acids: CASSPPGETQYF. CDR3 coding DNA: TGTGCCAGCAGCCCGCCCGGGGAGACCCAGTACTTC.

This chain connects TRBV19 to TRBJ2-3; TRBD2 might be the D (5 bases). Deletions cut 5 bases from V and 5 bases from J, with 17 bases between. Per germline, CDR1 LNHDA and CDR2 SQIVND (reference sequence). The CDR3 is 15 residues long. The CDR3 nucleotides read TGTGCCAGTAGTGCTGGGCAGGACGGGGTAGATACGCAGTATTTT. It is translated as CASSAGQDGVDTQYF.

The CDR3 DNA follows: TGTGCCAGCAGTCTCCGGGCAGGGGGCTGTCAGCCCCAGCATTTT. Protein sequence: CASSLRAGGCQPQHF. The chain is built from TRBV6-7 and TRBJ1-5; TRBD1 agrees at 8 bases. TRBV6-7 is designated an ORF whose function remains uncertain. J lost 6 bases, V lost 5 bases, and 9 bases had no gene match. The CDR3 contains 15 residues.

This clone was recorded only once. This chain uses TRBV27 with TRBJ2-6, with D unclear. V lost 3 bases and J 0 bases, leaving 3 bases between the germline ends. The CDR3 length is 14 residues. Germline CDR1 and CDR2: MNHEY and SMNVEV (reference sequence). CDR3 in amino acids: CASSFNSGANVLTF. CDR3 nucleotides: TGTGCCAGCAGTTTTAACTCTGGGGCCAACGTCCTGACTTTC.

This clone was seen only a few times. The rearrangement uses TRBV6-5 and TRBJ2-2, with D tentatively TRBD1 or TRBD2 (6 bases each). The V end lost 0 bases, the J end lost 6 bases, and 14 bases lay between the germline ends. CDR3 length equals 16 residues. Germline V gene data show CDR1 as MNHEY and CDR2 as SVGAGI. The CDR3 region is CASSYSEEGESGELFF. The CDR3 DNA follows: TGTGCCAGCAGTTACTCTGAGGAGGGGGAATCCGGGGAGCTGTTTTTT.

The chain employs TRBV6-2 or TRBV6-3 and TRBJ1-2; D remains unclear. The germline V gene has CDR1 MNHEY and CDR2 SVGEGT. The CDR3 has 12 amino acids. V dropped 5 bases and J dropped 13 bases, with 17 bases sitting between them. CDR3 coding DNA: TGTGCCAGCAGTCCCCCCCAGCGGACGTGCACCTTC. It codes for CASSPPQRTCTF.

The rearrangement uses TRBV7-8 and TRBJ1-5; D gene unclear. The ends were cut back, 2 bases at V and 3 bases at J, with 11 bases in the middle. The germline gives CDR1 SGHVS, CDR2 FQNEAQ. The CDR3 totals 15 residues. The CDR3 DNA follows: TGTGCCAGCAGCTTAAGTGGGAGGTTCAATCAGCCCCAGCATTTT. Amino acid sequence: CASSLSGRFNQPQHF.

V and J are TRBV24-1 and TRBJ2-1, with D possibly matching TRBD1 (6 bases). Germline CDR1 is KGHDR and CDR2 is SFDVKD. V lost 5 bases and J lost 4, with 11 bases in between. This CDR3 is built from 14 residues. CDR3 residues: CATSVGRGYNEQFF. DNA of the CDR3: TGTGCCACCAGTGTCGGCAGGGGATACAATGAGCAGTTCTTC.

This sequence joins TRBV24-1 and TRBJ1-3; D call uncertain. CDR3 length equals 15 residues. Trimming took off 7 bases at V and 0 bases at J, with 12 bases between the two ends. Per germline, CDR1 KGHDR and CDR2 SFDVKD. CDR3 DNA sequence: TGTGCCACCAGCGAAGGGCCAAACTCTGGAAACACCATATATTTT. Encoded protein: CATSEGPNSGNTIYF.

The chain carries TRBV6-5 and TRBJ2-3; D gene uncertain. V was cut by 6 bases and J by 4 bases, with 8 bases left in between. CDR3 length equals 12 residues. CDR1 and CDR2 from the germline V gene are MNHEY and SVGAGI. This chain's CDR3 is CASRPLADTQYF. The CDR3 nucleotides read TGTGCCAGCAGACCCCTAGCAGATACGCAGTATTTT.

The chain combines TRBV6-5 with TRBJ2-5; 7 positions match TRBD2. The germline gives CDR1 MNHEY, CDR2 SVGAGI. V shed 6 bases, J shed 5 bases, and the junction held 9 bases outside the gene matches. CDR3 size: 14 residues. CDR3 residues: CASRYLGGGETQYF. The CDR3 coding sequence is TGTGCCAGCAGATACCTGGGGGGAGGGGAGACCCAGTACTTC.